In this sample, the clone carrying this TCR beta chain is medium-sized. The target antigen is unknown. Once obtained from cultured CD4+ T cells, the DNA was sequenced using the Oncomine TCR Beta short-read assay. Each CDR3 protein is one row after TCRdb ran MiXCR on the PCR reads. The sample shows some 7,700 distinct CDR3 sequences, about 19% of them seen only once. The CDR3 is made up of 14 amino acids. Trimming pared 4 bases from V and 3 bases from J, leaving 12 bases between. Per the germline V gene, CDR1 is SGHTA and CDR2 is FQGNSA. This record belongs to a study of vaccination and CD4 T cells after COVID-19. About the study: The stimulus for the cells was overlapping spike peptides derived from SARS-CoV-2, HCoV-NL63, HCoV-OC43 and HCoV-229E.

Findings of the study overall: For SARS-CoV-2-reactive clonotypes, the median went from roughly 21 to 40, a nonsignificant increase. Researchers report that 304 of 307 vaccine-specific clones in convalescent patients proved spike mono-reactive.

Stated treatment: roughly 11-day PBMC culture with coronavirus spike peptide pools or control peptides (ViraFEST assay). The clonotype was recovered from a human donor who had recovered from COVID-19. This specimen was CD4+ T cells from blood, cultured in vitro, taken after SARS-CoV-2 vaccination. V is TRBV7-2 and J is TRBJ2-5, with D maybe TRBD2 (6 bases). The CDR3 sequence is CASSYQEGEETQYF. Here the CDR3 DNA reads TGTGCCAGCAGCTACCAGGAGGGCGAAGAGACCCAGTACTTC.